The 29 T cell receptor beta chains reported below all come from one sample, sequenced in a study of cytomegalovirus exposure and HLA in healthy donors (dated by TCRdb to 2016 to 2017). Libraries were made using the immunoSEQ multiplex PCR assay. Here the immuneACCESS table is served through TCRdb, limited to in-frame sequences with V and J called. Missing clones are a known gap in these copies; in checked studies unresolved V genes cover under half, and the rest lacks a known reason. This sample holds about 140,000 clones; more than 75% were observed only once. Of the sample, 8.7% falls within the top ten clones. Input material: PBMCs. Source of these receptors: a man aged 18 to 35 in good health and CMV-seropositive.

The chain employs TRBV10-3 and TRBJ2-3, with TRBD1 matching over 8 bases. The CDR3 is made up of 18 amino acids. CDR1 is ENHRY, CDR2 SYGVKD, per germline. The V segment lost 4 bases and the J segment 4 bases; nucleotides outside the gene matches: 16. CDR3 residues: CAISAYLPGGQGSDTQYF. The CDR3 DNA reads as TGTGCCATCAGTGCATATCTTCCAGGGGGCCAAGGGTCAGATACGCAGTATTTT.

The chain is built from TRBV19 and TRBJ1-5; D unresolved. The ends were cut back, 6 bases at V and 3 bases at J, with 12 bases in the middle. Germline V lookup: CDR1 LNHDA, CDR2 SQIVND (reference sequence). This CDR3 comprises 14 residues. CDR3 loop: CASSRFGNNQPQHF. DNA of the CDR3: TGTGCCAGTAGCCGTTTCGGGAACAATCAGCCCCAGCATTTT. The full variable domain, with the rest looked up from reference TRBV19 and TRBJ1-5, is DGGITQSPKYLFRKEGQNVTLSCEQNLNHDAMYWYRQDPGQGLRLIYYSQIVNDFQKGDIAEGYSVSREKKESFPLTVTSAQKNPTAFYLCASSRFGNNQPQHFGDGTRLSIL.

As for this clone: The sample holds other DNA sequences that translate to the same CDR3. This chain's CDR3 is CASSSQGNTEAFF. The CDR3, as DNA: TGTGCCAGCAGCTCACAGGGAAACACTGAAGCTTTCTTT. The genes are TRBV7-6 and TRBJ1-1; tentative D call: TRBD1 (6 bases). The V gene lost 4 bases and the J gene lost 2 bases, with 8 bases spanning the gap. This CDR3 spans 13 amino acids. Germline CDR1 is SGHVS and CDR2 is FNYEAQ.

The V and J genes are TRBV12-5 and TRBJ1-1; 9 bases align to TRBD1. The CDR3 has 16 amino acids. CDR1 and CDR2 from the germline V gene are LGHNT and FRNRAP. The V and J ends lost 4 bases and 5 bases, in that order; junction bases with no gene match: 11. The CDR3 here is CASGSTGQGRFTEAFF. The DNA of the CDR3 is TGTGCTAGTGGTTCGACCGGACAGGGGAGGTTTACTGAAGCTTTCTTT.

This chain uses TRBV25-1 with TRBJ2-3; perhaps TRBD1 as D (6 bases). Germline loops: CDR1 MGHDK, CDR2 SYGVNS. This CDR3 comprises 14 residues. Trimming cost V 9 bases and J 4 bases, with 17 bases left between them. CDR3 DNA sequence: TGTGCCAGTTCAGGGGACACCGGCGCAGATACGCAGTATTTT. Translation: CASSGDTGADTQYF.

The chain carries TRBV2 and TRBJ1-1; 8 positions agree with TRBD1. V trimming: 6 bases; J trimming: 1 base; junction bases outside the gene matches: 10. Germline V gene sequence: CDR1 SNHLY, CDR2 FYNNEI. This CDR3 region has 16 residues. Here the CDR3 DNA reads TGTGCCAGCAGAGCTAGACAGGGGCGGGGGAACACTGAAGCTTTCTTT. Residues: CASRARQGRGNTEAFF.

The rearrangement uses TRBV18 and TRBJ1-3; D is unresolved. The V end was cut by 4 bases, the J end by 3 bases, with 7 bases between. Germline lookup yields CDR1 KGHSH and CDR2 LQKENI. The CDR3 is made up of 13 amino acids. CDR3 coding DNA: TGTGCCAGCTCACGCGAGAATGGAAACACCATATATTTT. Its protein is CASSRENGNTIYF.

This chain connects TRBV5-1 to TRBJ2-3; 13 bases agree with TRBD2. From germline, CDR1 is SGHRS and CDR2 YFSETQ. Losses at the gene ends were 0 bases for V and 4 bases for J; bases not matched to a gene: 5. The CDR3 extends over 17 amino acids. The CDR3 coding sequence is TGCGCCAGCAGCTTGGTTGGGACTAGCGGGGTGGCAGATACGCAGTATTTT. Residues: CASSLVGTSGVADTQYF. Supplemented by reference TRBV5-1 and TRBJ2-3, the full variable domain reads KAGVTQTPRYLIKTRGQQVTLSCSPISGHRSVSWYQQTPGQGLQFLFEYFSETQRNKGNFPGRFSGRQFSNSRSEMNVSTLELGDSALYLCASSLVGTSGVADTQYFGPGTRLTVL.

V is TRBV7-9 and J is TRBJ2-3; 7 positions agree with TRBD1. This CDR3 is 15 amino acids long. V trimming: 5 bases; J trimming: 4 bases; junction bases outside the gene matches: 9. Germline CDR1 is SEHNR and CDR2 is FQNEAQ (reference sequence). The CDR3: CASSLQGTVSDTQYF. The CDR3 nucleotides are TGTGCCAGCAGCCTACAGGGGACGGTGTCAGATACGCAGTATTTT.

V usage is TRBV29-1 and J usage is TRBJ1-1, with unresolved D. Germline V gene sequence: CDR1 SQVTM, CDR2 ANQGSEA. With 4 bases removed from V and 11 bases from J, the gap between germline ends came to 17 bases. The CDR3 contains 12 residues. CDR3 nucleotides: TGCAGCGTTGCGGGTCTTGGCGACGGGGCTTTCTTT. This encodes CSVAGLGDGAFF.

This sequence joins TRBV30 and TRBJ1-6; unclear D gene. V shed 2 bases and J shed 10 bases, with 12 bases lying between them. The CDR3 covers 13 residues. Germline V gene data show CDR1 as GTSNPN and CDR2 as SVGIG (reference sequence). The CDR3 loop reads CAWSLRVGSPLHF. CDR3 sequence (DNA): TGTGCCTGGAGTTTGCGGGTTGGATCACCCCTCCACTTT.

This chain uses TRBV10-3 with TRBJ2-7; TRBD2 agrees at 14 bases. Germline trimming cut 3 bases from V and 4 bases from J; bases unmatched to any gene: 2. The germline V gene has CDR1 ENHRY and CDR2 SYGVKD. This CDR3 is built from 15 residues. The CDR3: CAISDGTSGRYEQYF. The CDR3 nucleotides are TGTGCCATCAGTGATGGGACTAGCGGGAGATACGAGCAGTACTTC.

DNA of the CDR3: TGTGCCAGCAGCTTCCAGCGGGAGCACGGGGAGCTGTTTTTT. Translation: CASSFQREHGELFF. The chain carries TRBV7-2 and TRBJ2-2; 8 bases map to TRBD2. The CDR3 runs 14 residues. V was clipped by 3 bases and J by 7 bases; unmatched bases: 4. Germline loops: CDR1 SGHTA, CDR2 FQGNSA.

Notes on this clone: The sample contains more than one DNA sequence encoding this CDR3. V usage is TRBV6-5 and J usage is TRBJ1-2; tentative D call: TRBD1 (5 bases). There are 15 residues in the CDR3. Germline lookup yields CDR1 MNHEY and CDR2 SVGAGI. Trimming removed 0 bases at V and 2 bases at J, with 10 bases between. The CDR3 is CASSYSSGSNYGYTF. The DNA for the CDR3 is TGTGCCAGCAGTTACTCGTCAGGGTCAAACTATGGCTACACCTTC.

This chain connects TRBV11-3 to TRBJ2-1; possible D gene TRBD1, 5 bases. The CDR3 is made up of 15 amino acids. V was pared by 3 bases and J by 2 bases, with 11 bases between. Germline V gene lookup returns CDR1 SGHNT and CDR2 YENEEA. CDR3 bases: TGTGCCAGCAGCTTTAGTGGGGCAGCCTACAATGAGCAGTTCTTC. Translating gives CASSFSGAAYNEQFF.

The V call is TRBV27, the J call TRBJ1-2; TRBD1 is a possible D gene (6 bases). Trimming took off 6 bases at V and 6 bases at J, with 20 bases between the two ends. The germline V gene has CDR1 MNHEY and CDR2 SMNVEV (reference sequence). CDR3 length equals 15 residues. In nucleotides, the CDR3 is TGTGCCAGCAGCCGATCCGACAGGTATTGGGATGGCTACACCTTC. It codes for CASSRSDRYWDGYTF.

In DNA form, the CDR3 reads TGTGCCGGCCCAGGGACAGTGTCAAGGGAGACCCAGTACTTC. Amino acids: CAGPGTVSRETQYF. V is TRBV30 and J is TRBJ2-5; TRBD1 agrees at 7 bases. Germline lookup yields CDR1 GTSNPN and CDR2 SVGIG (reference sequence). There are 14 residues in the CDR3. V shed 8 bases and J 5 bases; nucleotides not matched to a gene: 14.

The rearrangement joins TRBV5-1 to TRBJ2-1; tentative D call: TRBD2 (6 bases). CDR1 is SGHRS, CDR2 YFSETQ, per germline. Trimming pared 5 bases from V and 0 bases from J, leaving 12 bases between. The CDR3 spans 15 residues. CDR3 amino acids: CASSPGGTSYNEQFF. The CDR3 bases are TGCGCCAGCAGTCCCGGGGGTACCTCCTACAATGAGCAGTTCTTC.

The chain recombines TRBV7-8 with TRBJ2-7; 8 bases map to TRBD1. The germline gives CDR1 SGHVS, CDR2 FQNEAQ. The CDR3 loop spans 15 amino acids. Losses at the gene ends were 3 bases for V and 3 bases for J; bases not matched to a gene: 7. The CDR3 region is CASSLGTGRFYEQYF. CDR3 in DNA: TGTGCCAGCAGCTTGGGGACAGGACGATTCTACGAGCAGTACTTC.

This rearrangement joins TRBV5-8 to TRBJ1-5; D gene unclear. Germline V gene data show CDR1 as SGHTS and CDR2 as YDEGEE. Deletions cut 1 base from V and 0 bases from J, with 8 bases between. The length of the CDR3 is 15 residues. CDR3 sequence (DNA): TGTGCCAGCAGCTTGCAGACATATAGCAATCAGCCCCAGCATTTT. This sequence encodes CASSLQTYSNQPQHF.

V and J are TRBV7-9 and TRBJ1-4; D may be TRBD1 (6 bases). The germline V gene has CDR1 SEHNR and CDR2 FQNEAQ (reference sequence). This CDR3 has 15 residues. Trimming cost V 2 bases and J 8 bases, with 15 bases left between them. The CDR3 DNA is TGTGCCAGCAGCTTACGAGGGGGGGCTGGGGAAAAACTGTTTTTT. Translating it yields CASSLRGGAGEKLFF.

CDR3 in amino acids: CASKPGGQNTGELFF. The CDR3 DNA reads TGCGCCAGCAAACCAGGAGGCCAAAACACCGGGGAGCTGTTTTTT. The chain is built from TRBV5-1 and TRBJ2-2, with D possibly matching TRBD2 (5 bases). Per the germline V gene, CDR1 is SGHRS and CDR2 is YFSETQ. Trimming cost V 6 bases and J 2 bases, with 14 bases left between them. CDR3 length: 15 residues.

The rearrangement links TRBV6-1 to TRBJ1-5; D gene uncertain. This CDR3 has 13 residues. The germline gives CDR1 MNHNS, CDR2 SASEGT. Deletions cut 3 bases from V and 5 bases from J, with 8 bases between. CDR3 nucleotide sequence: TGTGCCAGCAGTGACAGGCCCCATCAGCCCCAGCATTTT. Residues: CASSDRPHQPQHF.

The chain has TRBV7-2 and TRBJ2-7; D perhaps matches TRBD2 (6 bases). The CDR3 covers 13 residues. V was pared by 5 bases and J by 6 bases, with 14 bases between. Germline CDR1 SGHTA, CDR2 FQGNSA. CDR3 sequence: CASSVRLVGEQYF. CDR3 in DNA: TGTGCCAGCAGCGTACGACTAGTTGGCGAGCAGTACTTC.

In DNA, the CDR3 is TGTGCCAGCAGCGTAGAGGGACAGACCCGTTACAATGAGCAGTTCTTC. Amino acid sequence: CASSVEGQTRYNEQFF. The chain is built from TRBV9 and TRBJ2-1; 7 nucleotides match TRBD1. CDR1 is SGDLS, CDR2 YYNGEE, per germline. The CDR3 has 16 amino acids. Trimming removed 0 bases from V and 4 bases from J; junction bases left unmatched: 7.

The V and J genes are TRBV7-9 and TRBJ2-5, with TRBD1 as a possible D gene (6 bases). The length of the CDR3 is 16 residues. CDR1 and CDR2 (germline): SEHNR, FQNEAQ (reference sequence). The V end was cut by 2 bases, the J end by 4 bases, with 17 bases between. CDR3 amino acids: CASSLRGRTQGETQYF. For the CDR3, the DNA is TGTGCCAGCAGCTTACGTGGCAGGACACAGGGAGAGACCCAGTACTTC.

The chain employs TRBV7-9 and TRBJ2-7; 7 nucleotides match TRBD1. The germline CDR1 and CDR2 sequences are SEHNR and FQNEAQ (reference sequence). CDR3 length: 15 amino acids. J gave up 4 bases and V 1 base, and 7 bases lay outside the gene matches. CDR3 bases: TGTGCCAGCAGCTTAGGCCCACAGGGGCTGTACGAGCAGTACTTC. Translated, it gives CASSLGPQGLYEQYF.

The chain carries TRBV7-9 and TRBJ2-3; D gene ambiguous. CDR1 and CDR2 (germline): SEHNR, FQNEAQ (reference sequence). With 5 bases removed from V and 1 base from J, the gap between germline ends came to 13 bases. This CDR3 has 15 amino acids. In nucleotides, the CDR3 is TGTGCCAGCAGCCGAGACACTGCTGGCACAGATACGCAGTATTTT. Residues: CASSRDTAGTDTQYF.

The chain carries TRBV6-5 and TRBJ2-7; the D gene is possibly TRBD2 (6 bases). V gave up 6 bases and J gave up 1 base, with 16 bases separating them. Germline CDR1 is MNHEY and CDR2 is SVGAGI. The CDR3 has 15 amino acids. This CDR3 reads CASRDPGLSSYEQYF. The CDR3 DNA follows: TGTGCCAGCAGGGACCCGGGACTGAGTTCCTACGAGCAGTACTTC.